Presented here are 9 T cell receptor beta chains from one specimen sequenced in a study of beta chain features in type 1 diabetes. Every isolated RNA sample was fully reverse transcribed, so sequencing captured expressed TCRB transcripts. Data came from immunoSEQ multiplex PCR; TCRdb stores just in-frame clones and leaves some out. The table records 150,000 to 190,000 clones, 11% of them present only once. Sequences were obtained from central memory CD4+ T cells from blood. These receptors all stem from a man aged 18 to 35 in good health.

This clone was observed a handful of times. The rearrangement joins TRBV14 to TRBJ1-4; D uncertain. V was pared by 6 bases and J by 3 bases, with 14 bases between. CDR1 is SGHDN and CDR2 is FVKESK in the germline V gene. The CDR3 consists of 15 residues. The CDR3 coding sequence is TGTGCCAGCAGTCCGAGACTAGGGCCTAATGAAAAACTGTTTTTT. This sequence encodes CASSPRLGPNEKLFF.

This clone was detected a few times. The chain carries TRBV5-1 and TRBJ1-6, with 7 bases identical to TRBD1. Germline CDR1 reads SGHRS; CDR2 reads YFSETQ. The CDR3 runs to 15 residues. With V trimmed by 7 bases and J by 10 bases, 14 bases remained unmatched. CDR3 sequence (DNA): TGCGCCAGCTCTACCACACACAGGGGTGAATCACCCCTCCACTTT. It encodes CASSTTHRGESPLHF.

A word on this clone: Since a far larger clone is one base different, this is likely a read error. The same CDR3 also results from other DNA sequences found in this sample. The rearrangement links TRBV29-1 to TRBJ2-1, with D unresolved. The germline V gene has CDR1 SQVTM and CDR2 ANQGSEA. Deletions cut 0 bases from V and 10 bases from J, with 16 bases between. This CDR3 is built from 14 residues. CDR3 coding DNA: TGCAGCGTTGAAGATCTGCAACGATCGGGCGAGCAGTTCTTC. Its translation: CSVEDLQRSGEQFF.

This chain connects TRBV19 to TRBJ1-1; no firm D call. V lost 5 bases and J 4 bases, leaving 8 bases between the germline ends. CDR3 length: 12 residues. The germline CDR1 and CDR2 sequences are LNHDA and SQIVND (reference sequence). The CDR3 sequence: CASSSLSTEAFF. The CDR3 DNA reads TGTGCCAGTAGTTCGCTCAGCACTGAAGCTTTCTTT.

V usage is TRBV11-2 and J usage is TRBJ2-1; 10 nucleotides align to TRBD2. CDR3 length: 15 amino acids. Trimming cost V 0 bases and J 9 bases; bases outside gene matches: 5. The germline V gene has CDR1 SGHAT and CDR2 FQNNGV. This chain's CDR3 is CASSLELAGVGEQFF. DNA of the CDR3: TGTGCCAGCAGCTTAGAGCTAGCGGGAGTTGGTGAGCAGTTCTTC. Looking up the rest from reference TRBV11-2 and TRBJ2-1 gives the full variable domain: EAGVAQSPRYKIIEKRQSVAFWCNPISGHATLYWYQQILGQGPKLLIQFQNNGVVDDSQLPKDRFSAERLKGVDSTLKIQPAKLEDSAVYLCASSLELAGVGEQFFGPGTRLTVL.

The chain uses TRBV5-1 and TRBJ2-2; D unresolved. The CDR3 runs to 15 residues. The V gene lost 7 bases and the J gene lost 1 base, with 14 bases spanning the gap. Per germline, CDR1 SGHRS and CDR2 YFSETQ. CDR3 DNA sequence: TGCGCCAGCCGGCCGACGGGTCAGAACACCGGGGAGCTGTTTTTT. It is translated as CASRPTGQNTGELFF.

V gene TRBV4-1 combines with J gene TRBJ1-1; 8 bases fit TRBD1. This CDR3 spans 15 amino acids. The V segment lost 3 bases and the J segment 5 bases; nucleotides outside the gene matches: 8. CDR1 and CDR2 from the germline V gene are MGHRA and YSYEKL. The CDR3 here is CASSHPGQGATEAFF. The CDR3 nucleotides are TGCGCCAGCAGCCACCCTGGGCAGGGGGCGACTGAAGCTTTCTTT.

This clone was seen only a few times. The chain carries TRBV6-5 and TRBJ2-7; D call uncertain. Germline V gene data show CDR1 as MNHEY and CDR2 as SVGAGI. CDR3 size: 13 residues. V was trimmed by 7 bases and J by 1 base, leaving 11 bases between them. The CDR3 DNA follows: TGTGCCAGCACCCGCCCCGATTCCTACGAGCAGTACTTC. It translates to CASTRPDSYEQYF.

The chain uses TRBV5-4 and TRBJ2-3; D unclear. Germline values: CDR1 SGHNT, CDR2 YYREEE (reference sequence). CDR3 length equals 12 residues. The V end lost 5 bases, the J end lost 2 bases, and 6 bases lay between the germline ends. CDR3 residues: CASRLNTDTQYF. CDR3 bases: TGTGCCAGCAGACTTAACACAGATACGCAGTATTTT.